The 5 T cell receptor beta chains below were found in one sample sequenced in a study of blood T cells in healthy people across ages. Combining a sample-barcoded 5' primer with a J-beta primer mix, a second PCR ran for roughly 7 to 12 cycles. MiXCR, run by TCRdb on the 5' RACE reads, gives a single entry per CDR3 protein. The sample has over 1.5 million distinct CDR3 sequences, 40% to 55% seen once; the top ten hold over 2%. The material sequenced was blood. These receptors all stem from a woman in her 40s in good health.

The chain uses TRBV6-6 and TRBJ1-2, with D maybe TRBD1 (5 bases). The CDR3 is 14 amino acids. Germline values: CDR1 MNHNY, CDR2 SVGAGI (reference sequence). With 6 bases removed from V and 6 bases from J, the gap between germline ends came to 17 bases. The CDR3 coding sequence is TGTGCCAGCAGGCGGGGGGGACGGGAACATGGCTACACCTTC. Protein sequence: CASRRGGREHGYTF.

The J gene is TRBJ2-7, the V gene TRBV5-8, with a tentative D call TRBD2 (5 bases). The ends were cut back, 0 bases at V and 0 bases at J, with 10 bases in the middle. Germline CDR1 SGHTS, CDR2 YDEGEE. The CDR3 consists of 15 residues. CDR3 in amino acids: CASSLGLAPSYEQYF. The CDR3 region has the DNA TGTGCCAGCAGCTTGGGTCTAGCTCCCTCCTACGAGCAGTACTTC.

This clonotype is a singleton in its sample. The CDR3 nucleotides read TGTGCCAGCAGATGGACTCTCATAGGGAACAATGAGCAGTTCTTC. The encoded protein is CASRWTLIGNNEQFF. The rearrangement uses TRBV6-5 and TRBJ2-1; tentative D call: TRBD2 (5 bases). Trimming took 6 bases from V and 5 from J, leaving 17 bases between them. The length of the CDR3 is 15 residues. Germline V gene lookup returns CDR1 MNHEY and CDR2 SVGAGI.

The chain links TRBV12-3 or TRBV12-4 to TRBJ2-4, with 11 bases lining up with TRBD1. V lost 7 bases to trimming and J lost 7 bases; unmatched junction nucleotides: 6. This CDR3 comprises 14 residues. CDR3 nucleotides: TGTGCCAGCACTCCCGGGACAGGGGGGAACATTCAGTACTTC. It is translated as CASTPGTGGNIQYF.

The CDR3 loop reads CASSPIKGYEQYF. CDR3 nucleotide sequence: TGTGCCAGCTCACCAATCAAGGGCTACGAGCAGTACTTC. The rearrangement links TRBV18 to TRBJ2-7; D unresolved. The CDR3 has 13 residues. CDR1 and CDR2 from the germline V gene are KGHSH and LQKENI. Trimming cost V 2 bases and J 3 bases, with 8 bases left between them.